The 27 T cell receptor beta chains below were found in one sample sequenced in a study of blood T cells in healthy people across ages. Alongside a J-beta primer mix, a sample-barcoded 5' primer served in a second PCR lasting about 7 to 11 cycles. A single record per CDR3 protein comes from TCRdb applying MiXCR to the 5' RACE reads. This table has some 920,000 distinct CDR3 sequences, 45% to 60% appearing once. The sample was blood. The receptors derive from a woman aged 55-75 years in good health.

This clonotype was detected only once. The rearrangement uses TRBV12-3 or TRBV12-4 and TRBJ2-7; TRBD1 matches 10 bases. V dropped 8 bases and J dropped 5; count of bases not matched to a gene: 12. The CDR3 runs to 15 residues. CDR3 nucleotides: TGTGCCAGCGTAGCCCCCGGGACAGGGGTTGACGAGCAGTACTTC. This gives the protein CASVAPGTGVDEQYF.

CDR3 protein: CSARWFRLEYNEQFF. Written as DNA, the CDR3 is TGCAGTGCTAGATGGTTTCGTTTGGAATACAATGAGCAGTTCTTC. This chain connects TRBV20-1 to TRBJ2-1; D not certain. The CDR3 consists of 15 residues. CDR1 and CDR2 (germline): DFQATT, SNEGSKA (reference sequence). V was pared by 2 bases and J by 4 bases, with 15 bases between.

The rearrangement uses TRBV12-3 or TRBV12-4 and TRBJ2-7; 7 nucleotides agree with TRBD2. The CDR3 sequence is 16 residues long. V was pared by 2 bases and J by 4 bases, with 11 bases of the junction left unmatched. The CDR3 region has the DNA TGTGCCAGCAGTTTAAATCCGGCGGGAGAAGGTTACGAGCAGTACTTC. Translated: CASSLNPAGEGYEQYF.

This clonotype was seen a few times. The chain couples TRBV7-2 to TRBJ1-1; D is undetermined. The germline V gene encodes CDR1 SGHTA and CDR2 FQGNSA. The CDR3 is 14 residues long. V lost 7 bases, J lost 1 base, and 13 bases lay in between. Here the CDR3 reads CASTLYIGNTEAFF. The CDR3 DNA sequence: TGTGCCAGCACCCTTTACATCGGGAACACTGAAGCTTTCTTT.

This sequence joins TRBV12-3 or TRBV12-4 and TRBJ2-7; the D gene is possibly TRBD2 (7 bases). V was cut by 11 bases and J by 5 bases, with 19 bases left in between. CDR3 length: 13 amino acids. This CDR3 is CASRRGAVHEQYF. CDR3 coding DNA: TGTGCCTCCCGCCGGGGGGCGGTCCACGAGCAGTACTTC.

CDR3 sequence: CASMTRKETQYF. In nucleotides, the CDR3 is TGTGCCAGCATGACCAGGAAGGAGACCCAGTACTTC. The chain joins TRBV6-2 or TRBV6-3 to TRBJ2-4; D unclear. The J call is uncertain, as TRBJ2-5 better fits the DNA end. The CDR3 is made up of 12 amino acids. Germline CDR1 is MNHEY and CDR2 is SVGEGT.

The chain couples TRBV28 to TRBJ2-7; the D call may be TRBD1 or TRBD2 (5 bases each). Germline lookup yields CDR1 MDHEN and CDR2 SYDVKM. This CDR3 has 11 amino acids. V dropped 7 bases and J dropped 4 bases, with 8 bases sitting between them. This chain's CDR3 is CASMGVYEQYF. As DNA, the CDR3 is TGTGCCAGCATGGGGGTTTACGAGCAGTACTTC.

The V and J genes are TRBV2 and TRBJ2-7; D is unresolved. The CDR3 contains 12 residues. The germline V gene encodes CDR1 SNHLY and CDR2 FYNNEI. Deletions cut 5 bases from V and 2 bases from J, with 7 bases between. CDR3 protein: CASSYLTYEQYF. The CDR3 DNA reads TGTGCCAGCAGTTATCTCACCTACGAGCAGTACTTC.

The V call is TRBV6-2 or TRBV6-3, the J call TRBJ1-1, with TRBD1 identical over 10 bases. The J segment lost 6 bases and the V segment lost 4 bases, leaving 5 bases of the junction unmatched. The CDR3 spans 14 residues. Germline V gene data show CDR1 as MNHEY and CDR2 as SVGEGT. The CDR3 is CASSFRDRGAEAFF. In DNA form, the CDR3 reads TGTGCCAGCAGTTTCAGGGACAGGGGAGCTGAAGCTTTCTTT.

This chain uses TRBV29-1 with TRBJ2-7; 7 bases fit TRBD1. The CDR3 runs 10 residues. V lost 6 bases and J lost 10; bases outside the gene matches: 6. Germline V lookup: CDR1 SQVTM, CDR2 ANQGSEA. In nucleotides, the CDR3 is TGCAGCGTAGGGACAGCCCCCCAGTACTTC. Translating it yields CSVGTAPQYF.

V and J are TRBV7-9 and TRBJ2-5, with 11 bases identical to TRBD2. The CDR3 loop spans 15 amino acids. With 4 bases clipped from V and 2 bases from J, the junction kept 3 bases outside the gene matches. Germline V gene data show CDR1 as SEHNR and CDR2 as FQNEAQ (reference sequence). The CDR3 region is CASSWGLAEQETQYF. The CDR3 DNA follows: TGTGCCAGCAGCTGGGGACTAGCGGAGCAAGAGACCCAGTACTTC.

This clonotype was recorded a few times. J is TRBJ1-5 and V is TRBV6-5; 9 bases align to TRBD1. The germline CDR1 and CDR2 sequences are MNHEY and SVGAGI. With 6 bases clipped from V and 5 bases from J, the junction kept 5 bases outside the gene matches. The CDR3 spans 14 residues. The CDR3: CASRPGQGDQPQHF. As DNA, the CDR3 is TGTGCCAGCAGGCCGGGACAGGGCGATCAGCCCCAGCATTTT.

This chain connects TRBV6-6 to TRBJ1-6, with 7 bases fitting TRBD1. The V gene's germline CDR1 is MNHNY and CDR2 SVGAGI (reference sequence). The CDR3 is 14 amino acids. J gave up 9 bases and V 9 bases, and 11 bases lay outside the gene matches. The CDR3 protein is CASSGQASGSPLHF. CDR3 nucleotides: TGTGCCAGTAGCGGACAGGCCTCCGGTTCACCCCTCCACTTT.

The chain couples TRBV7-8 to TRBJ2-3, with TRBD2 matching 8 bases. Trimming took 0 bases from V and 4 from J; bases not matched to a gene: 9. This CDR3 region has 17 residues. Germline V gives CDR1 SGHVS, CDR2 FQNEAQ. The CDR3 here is CASSLALAGGVPDTQYF. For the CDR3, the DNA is TGTGCCAGCAGCTTAGCCCTGGCGGGAGGAGTCCCAGATACGCAGTATTTT.

The chain's CDR3 is CASRDSGRDEQYF. CDR3 coding DNA: TGTGCCAGCAGAGATAGCGGGAGGGATGAGCAGTACTTC. The chain combines TRBV6-1 with TRBJ2-7; 11 bases align to TRBD2. The germline V gene has CDR1 MNHNS and CDR2 SASEGT. V was clipped by 6 bases and J by 7 bases; unmatched bases: 5. The CDR3 runs to 13 residues.

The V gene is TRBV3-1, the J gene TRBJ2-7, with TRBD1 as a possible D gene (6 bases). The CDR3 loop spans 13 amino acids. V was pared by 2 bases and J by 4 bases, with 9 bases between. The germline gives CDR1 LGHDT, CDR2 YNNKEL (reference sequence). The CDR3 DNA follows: TGTGCCAGCAGCCAATTACAGGGTTACGAGCAGTACTTC. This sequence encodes CASSQLQGYEQYF.

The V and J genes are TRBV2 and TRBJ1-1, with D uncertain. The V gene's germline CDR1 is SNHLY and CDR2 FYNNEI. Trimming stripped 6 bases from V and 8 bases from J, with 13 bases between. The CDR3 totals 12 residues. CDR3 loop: CASRAGATEAFF. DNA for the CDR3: TGTGCCAGCAGGGCCGGTGCGACGGAAGCTTTCTTT. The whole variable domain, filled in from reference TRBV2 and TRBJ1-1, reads EPEVTQTPSHQVTQMGQEVILRCVPISNHLYFYWYRQILGQKVEFLVSFYNNEISEKSEIFDDQFSVERPDGSNFTLKIRSTKLEDSAMYFCASRAGATEAFFGQGTRLTVV.

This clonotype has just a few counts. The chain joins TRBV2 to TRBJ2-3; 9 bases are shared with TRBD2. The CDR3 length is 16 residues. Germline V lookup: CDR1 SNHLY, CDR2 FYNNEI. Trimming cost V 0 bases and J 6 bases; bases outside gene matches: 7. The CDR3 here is CASSEAGLAPRDTQYF. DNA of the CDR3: TGTGCCAGCAGTGAAGCGGGACTAGCCCCCAGGGATACGCAGTATTTT.

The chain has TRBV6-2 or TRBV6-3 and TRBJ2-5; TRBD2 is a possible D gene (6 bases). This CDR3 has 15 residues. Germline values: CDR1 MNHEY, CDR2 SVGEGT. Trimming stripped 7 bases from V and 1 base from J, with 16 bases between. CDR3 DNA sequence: TGTGCCAGCAAAACGAGGGCTAGCGCCCAAGAGACCCAGTACTTC. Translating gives CASKTRASAQETQYF.

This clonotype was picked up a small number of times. The CDR3 sequence: CASSPGSGRRSTDTQYF. The CDR3 DNA reads as TGCGCCAGCAGCCCAGGAAGCGGGAGGAGGAGCACAGATACGCAGTATTTT. V usage is TRBV4-1 and J usage is TRBJ2-3; 9 nucleotides align to TRBD2. Trimming removed 4 bases from V and 0 bases from J; junction bases left unmatched: 8. CDR1 is MGHRA, CDR2 YSYEKL, per germline. This CDR3 has 17 residues.

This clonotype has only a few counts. The CDR3 loop reads CASSLDPRVGYTF. DNA for the CDR3: TGTGCCAGCAGCTTAGACCCAAGAGTTGGCTACACCTTC. This rearrangement joins TRBV7-9 to TRBJ1-2; D gene ambiguous. The CDR3 is made up of 13 amino acids. Trimming shortened V by 1 base and J by 7 bases, and 10 bases separated the two germline ends. Germline CDR1 and CDR2: SEHNR and FQNEAQ (reference sequence).

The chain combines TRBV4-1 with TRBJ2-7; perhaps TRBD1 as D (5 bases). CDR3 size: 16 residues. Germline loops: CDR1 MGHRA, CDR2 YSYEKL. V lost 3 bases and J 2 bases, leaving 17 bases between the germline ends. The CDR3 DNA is TGCGCCAGCAGCCAGACCGGCAGGGCCATTACCTACGAGCAGTACTTC. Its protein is CASSQTGRAITYEQYF.

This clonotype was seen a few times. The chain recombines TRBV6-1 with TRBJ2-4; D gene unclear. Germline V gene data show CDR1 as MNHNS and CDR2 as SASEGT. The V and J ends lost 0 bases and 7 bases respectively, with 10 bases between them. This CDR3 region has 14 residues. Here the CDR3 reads CASSEASMANIQYF. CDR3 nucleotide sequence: TGTGCCAGCAGTGAAGCATCTATGGCGAACATTCAGTACTTC.

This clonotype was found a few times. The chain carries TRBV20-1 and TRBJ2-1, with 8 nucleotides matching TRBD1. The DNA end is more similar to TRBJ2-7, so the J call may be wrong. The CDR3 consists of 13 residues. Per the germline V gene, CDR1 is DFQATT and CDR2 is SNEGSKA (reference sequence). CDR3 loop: CSALDRDSYEQYF. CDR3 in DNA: TGCAGTGCTTTGGACAGGGATTCCTACGAGCAGTACTTC.

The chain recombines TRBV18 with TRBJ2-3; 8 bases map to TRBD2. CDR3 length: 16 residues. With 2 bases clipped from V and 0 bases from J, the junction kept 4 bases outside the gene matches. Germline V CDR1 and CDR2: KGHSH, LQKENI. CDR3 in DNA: TGTGCCAGCTCACCAGTACTAGCGGAAAGCACAGATACGCAGTATTTT. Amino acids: CASSPVLAESTDTQYF.

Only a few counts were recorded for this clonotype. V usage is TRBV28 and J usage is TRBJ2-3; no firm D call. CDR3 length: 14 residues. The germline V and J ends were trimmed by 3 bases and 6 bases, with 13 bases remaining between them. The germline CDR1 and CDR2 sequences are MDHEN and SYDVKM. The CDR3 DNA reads TGTGCCAGCAGTTTTGGCCCAGACGTGGATACGCAGTATTTT. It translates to CASSFGPDVDTQYF.

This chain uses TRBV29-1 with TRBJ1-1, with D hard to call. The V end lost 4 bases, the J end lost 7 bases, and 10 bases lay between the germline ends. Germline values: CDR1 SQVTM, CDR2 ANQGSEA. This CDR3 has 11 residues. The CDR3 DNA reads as TGCAGCGTTGGGTCTAGCGGTGAAGCTTTCTTT. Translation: CSVGSSGEAFF. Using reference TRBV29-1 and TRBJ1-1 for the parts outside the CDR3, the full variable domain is SAVISQKPSRDICQRGTSLTIQCQVDSQVTMMFWYRQQPGQSLTLIATANQGSEATYESGFVIDKFPISRPNLTFSTLTVSNMSPEDSSIYLCSVGSSGEAFFGQGTRLTVV.